The 6 T cell receptor beta chains listed next were all sequenced from one sample in a study of shared clonotypes between healthy human individuals. Assay: immunoSEQ multiplex PCR; the TCRdb copy retains only in-frame clones and omits some. The sample contains about 1.5 million clones, under 99% of which appear only once. Sequencing was carried out using naive CD4+ T cells sorted from blood. Subset in this sample: CD45RA+ positively selected. The receptors were gathered from a man aged 30 to 45 in good health.

This rearrangement joins TRBV4-3 to TRBJ2-2; D gene unclear. In germline, CDR1 is LGHNA, CDR2 YSLEER. Trimming removed 2 bases at V and 4 bases at J, with 14 bases between. CDR3 length: 16 residues. Here the CDR3 reads CASSQSPPTLTGELFF. The CDR3 nucleotides are TGCGCCAGCAGCCAATCCCCCCCGACTCTCACCGGGGAGCTGTTTTTT.

The rearrangement uses TRBV25-1 and TRBJ1-3; 7 nucleotides align to TRBD1. Germline V gene lookup returns CDR1 MGHDK and CDR2 SYGVNS. The CDR3 loop spans 14 amino acids. Trimming at V came to 8 bases and at J to 0 bases, leaving 4 bases not matched to a gene. This CDR3 reads CASQGGLSGNTIYF. The DNA of the CDR3 is TGTGCCAGCCAGGGGGGCCTCTCTGGAAACACCATATATTTT.

The gene calls are TRBV28 and TRBJ2-5, with D possibly matching TRBD1 (6 bases). Germline V gene sequence: CDR1 MDHEN, CDR2 SYDVKM. The V and J ends lost 6 bases and 12 bases respectively, with 17 bases between them. This CDR3 is 12 amino acids long. The CDR3 here is CASSQNRDTEYF. The CDR3 DNA follows: TGTGCCAGCAGCCAGAACCGGGACACGGAGTACTTC. Filled out from reference TRBV28 and TRBJ2-5, the complete variable domain reads DVKVTQSSRYLVKRTGEKVFLECVQDMDHENMFWYRQDPGLGLRLIYFSYDVKMKEKGDIPEGYSVSREKKERFSLILESASTNQTSMYLCASSQNRDTEYFGPGTRLLVL.

The rearrangement links TRBV29-1 to TRBJ1-4; D unclear. V was trimmed by 4 bases and J by 9 bases, leaving 9 bases between them. CDR1 SQVTM and CDR2 ANQGSEA come from the germline V gene. The CDR3 contains 11 residues. The CDR3 loop reads CSVVNEKKLFF. Here the CDR3 DNA reads TGCAGCGTTGTAAACGAGAAAAAACTGTTTTTT.

The V call is TRBV2, the J call TRBJ2-5; D might be TRBD2 (5 bases). Germline V lookup: CDR1 SNHLY, CDR2 FYNNEI. V was trimmed by 0 bases and J by 5 bases, leaving 7 bases between them. The CDR3 length is 13 residues. CDR3 residues: CASSEAEEETQYF. DNA of the CDR3: TGTGCCAGCAGTGAAGCGGAGGAGGAGACCCAGTACTTC.

This chain uses TRBV27 with TRBJ2-7; D gene ambiguous. V was pared by 6 bases and J by 5 bases, with 17 bases between. CDR3 size: 14 residues. From germline, CDR1 is MNHEY and CDR2 SMNVEV (reference sequence). The CDR3 region has the DNA TGTGCCAGCAGCCTTGGGTCAGCGCCCGACGAGCAGTACTTC. It translates to CASSLGSAPDEQYF.